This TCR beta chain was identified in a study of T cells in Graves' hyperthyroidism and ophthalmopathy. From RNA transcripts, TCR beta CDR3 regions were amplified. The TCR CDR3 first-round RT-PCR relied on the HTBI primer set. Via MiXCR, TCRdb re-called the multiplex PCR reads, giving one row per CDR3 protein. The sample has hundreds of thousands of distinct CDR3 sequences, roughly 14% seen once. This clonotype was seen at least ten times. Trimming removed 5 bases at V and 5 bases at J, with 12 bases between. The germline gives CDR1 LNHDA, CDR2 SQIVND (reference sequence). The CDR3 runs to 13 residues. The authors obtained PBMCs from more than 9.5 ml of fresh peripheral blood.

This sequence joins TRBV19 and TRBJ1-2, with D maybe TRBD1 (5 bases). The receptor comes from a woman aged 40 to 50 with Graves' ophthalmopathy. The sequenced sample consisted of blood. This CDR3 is CASSGGTSYGYTF. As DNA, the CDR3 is TGTGCCAGTAGTGGAGGGACGTCATATGGCTACACCTTC.